This entry describes one TCR beta chain. Its target is unknown. This record belongs to a study of identical twins. Overall study results and limits: The presence of invariant MAIT and iNKT cells could partly confound analyses of zero-insertion sequences. Cord blood's abundant beta clonotypes had fewer insertions, unlike memory repertoires.

With template switching, a universal primer site was added, and the cDNA carried unique molecular identifiers. TCRdb independently ran MiXCR on the 5' RACE reads; one entry per CDR3 protein. This sample has some 760,000 distinct CDR3 sequences, with around a sixth found just once. The CDR3 runs 14 residues. V was trimmed by 3 bases and J by 0 bases, leaving 8 bases between them. The same data also went into a second study, on T cells expressing NK-cell markers. Turning to that study: Researchers report these clonotypes also headed the CD3+CD56-NKG2C+ fraction in a handful of donors.

The specimen was PBMCs. This clonotype originated in a woman aged 18-30 years in good health. The V and J genes are TRBV12-3 or TRBV12-4 and TRBJ1-1; D uncertain. The DNA of the CDR3 is TGTGCCAGCAGTTTTGGGAATATGAACACTGAAGCTTTCTTT. It translates to CASSFGNMNTEAFF.